A single TCR beta chain is shown here with its context. This CDR3 contains 14 residues. Trimming took 6 bases from V and 6 from J, leaving 16 bases between them. From germline, CDR1 is SGHNT and CDR2 YYREEE (reference sequence). The sample originates from a study of cytomegalovirus exposure and HLA in healthy donors. Both 60 Vbeta primers and 13 Jbeta primers went into the PCR. Method: immunoSEQ multiplex PCR; TCRdb's copy keeps in-frame clones and lacks some. The profile shows hundreds of thousands of clones, over 60% of them singletons. The clonotype was recovered from a man aged 18 to 29 in good health and CMV-seronegative. This chain joins TRBV5-4 and TRBJ2-1; perhaps TRBD2 as D (6 bases). Sequencing used PBMCs. The CDR3 sequence: CASIGGDFANEQFF. In nucleotides, the CDR3 is TGTGCCAGCATCGGCGGGGACTTTGCCAATGAGCAGTTCTTC.